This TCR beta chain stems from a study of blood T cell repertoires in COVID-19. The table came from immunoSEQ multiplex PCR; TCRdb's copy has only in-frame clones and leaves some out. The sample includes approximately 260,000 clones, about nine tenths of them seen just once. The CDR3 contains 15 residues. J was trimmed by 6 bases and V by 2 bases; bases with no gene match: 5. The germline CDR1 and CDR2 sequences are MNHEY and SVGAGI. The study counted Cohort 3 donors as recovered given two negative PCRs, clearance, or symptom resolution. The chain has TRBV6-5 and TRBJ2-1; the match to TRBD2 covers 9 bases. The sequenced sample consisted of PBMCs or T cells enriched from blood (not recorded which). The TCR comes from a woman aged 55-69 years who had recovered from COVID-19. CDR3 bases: TGTGCCAGCAGTTACGATAGCGGGAGAGGCAATGAGCAGTTCTTC. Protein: CASSYDSGRGNEQFF.